This T cell receptor beta chain was sequenced in a study of blood T cell repertoires in COVID-19. Study at large: T cells, B-cell-depleted T cells, or PBMCs supplied cDNA or gDNA.

Recruits, aged about 18 to 95 years, lived in 20 to 30 US areas. Self-reported history from a screening survey and questionnaire set each donor's cohort. All exposed participants met a person with COVID-19 within 2 weeks before entering the study. Trimming took 4 bases from V and 4 from J; bases not matched to a gene: 6. The CDR3 spans 14 residues. Per the germline V gene, CDR1 is SQVTM and CDR2 is ANQGSEA. A single count supports this clone. Profiled with immunoSEQ multiplex PCR; TCRdb holds only in-frame clones, not every one. The data show about 320,000 clones, 90% to 95% seen once. Sample: PBMCs or T cells enriched from blood (not recorded which). This receptor was obtained from a woman aged 25 to 39 who had been exposed to COVID-19. V usage is TRBV29-1 and J usage is TRBJ1-3; 8 bases are shared with TRBD1. CDR3 residues: CSVAGGKAGNTIYF. CDR3 DNA: TGCAGCGTTGCAGGGGGCAAAGCAGGAAACACCATATATTTT.